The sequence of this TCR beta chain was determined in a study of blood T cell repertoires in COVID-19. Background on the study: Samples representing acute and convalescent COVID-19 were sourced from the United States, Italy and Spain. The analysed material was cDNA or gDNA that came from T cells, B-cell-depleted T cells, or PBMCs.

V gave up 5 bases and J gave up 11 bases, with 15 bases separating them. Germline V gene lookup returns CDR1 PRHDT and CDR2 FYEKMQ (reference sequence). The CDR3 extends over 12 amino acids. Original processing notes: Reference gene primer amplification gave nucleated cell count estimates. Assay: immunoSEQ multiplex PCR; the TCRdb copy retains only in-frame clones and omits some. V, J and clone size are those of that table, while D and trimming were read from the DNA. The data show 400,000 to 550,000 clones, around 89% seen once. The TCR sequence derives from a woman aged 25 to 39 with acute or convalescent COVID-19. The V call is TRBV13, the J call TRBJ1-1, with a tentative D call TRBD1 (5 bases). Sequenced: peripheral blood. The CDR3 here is CASSPQTSGAFF. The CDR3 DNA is TGTGCCAGCAGCCCTCAGACGTCAGGGGCTTTCTTT.